The 18 T cell receptor beta chains given below trace back to one sample, sequenced in a study of cytomegalovirus exposure and HLA in healthy donors. PCR used 60 Vbeta primers and 13 Jbeta primers. TCRdb's copy holds only in-frame clones and misses some; the assay was immunoSEQ multiplex PCR. Among 120,000 or so clones listed, roughly 75% were seen once. Material: PBMCs. All receptors come from a female donor in good health and CMV-seronegative.

In this sample, this clone turned up a few times. The chain uses TRBV6-1 and TRBJ1-1, with D perhaps matching TRBD1 (5 bases). Trimming stripped 7 bases from V and 3 bases from J, with 12 bases between. This CDR3 spans 13 amino acids. From germline, CDR1 is MNHNS and CDR2 SASEGT. CDR3 sequence reads: CASTWFRDTEAFF. In DNA, the CDR3 is TGTGCCAGCACGTGGTTCAGGGACACTGAAGCTTTCTTT.

In this sample, this clone turned up a few times. The V gene is TRBV28, the J gene TRBJ1-5; the D is unclear. CDR3 length: 14 amino acids. V lost 2 bases and J 2 bases, leaving 7 bases between the germline ends. Germline values: CDR1 MDHEN, CDR2 SYDVKM. CDR3 sequence (DNA): TGTGCCAGCAGTTTAATGAGCCGCAATCAGCCCCAGCATTTT. It translates to CASSLMSRNQPQHF.

The chain uses TRBV5-1 and TRBJ2-1; 10 bases fit TRBD2. The length of the CDR3 is 15 residues. Trimming took 2 bases from V and 6 from J; bases not matched to a gene: 5. Germline lookup yields CDR1 SGHRS and CDR2 YFSETQ. Written as DNA, the CDR3 is TGCGCCAGCAGCTTTCAAGCGGGGGGGTCCAATGAGCAGTTCTTC. Residues: CASSFQAGGSNEQFF.

The gene calls are TRBV13 and TRBJ1-2; D possibly corresponds to TRBD1 (5 bases). V shed 5 bases and J shed 2 bases, with 18 bases lying between them. The CDR3 contains 16 residues. From germline, CDR1 is PRHDT and CDR2 FYEKMQ (reference sequence). Here the CDR3 reads CASSPHTGTRNYGYTF. In DNA form, the CDR3 reads TGTGCCAGCAGCCCGCACACAGGTACTCGGAACTATGGCTACACCTTC. Variable domain in full (rest from reference TRBV13 and TRBJ1-2): AAGVIQSPRHLIKEKRETATLKCYPIPRHDTVYWYQQGPGQDPQFLISFYEKMQSDKGSIPDRFSAQQFSDYHSELNMSSLELGDSALYFCASSPHTGTRNYGYTFGSGTRLTVV.

The chain links TRBV2 to TRBJ2-3; D is possibly TRBD1 (7 bases). Trimming took 6 bases from V and 6 from J, leaving 19 bases between them. The V gene's germline CDR1 is SNHLY and CDR2 FYNNEI. This CDR3 comprises 15 residues. CDR3 in amino acids: CASSELRRGLDTQYF. The DNA for the CDR3 is TGTGCCAGCAGCGAACTGCGGAGGGGGCTGGATACGCAGTATTTT.

V usage is TRBV10-1 and J usage is TRBJ1-2; 7 nucleotides line up with TRBD1. Germline V gene sequence: CDR1 WNHNN, CDR2 SYGVQD (reference sequence). The CDR3 loop spans 16 amino acids. With V trimmed by 4 bases and J by 3 bases, 11 bases remained unmatched. CDR3 in DNA: TGCGCCAGCAGTGCCGGGACAGTATCCGTACACTATGGCTACACCTTC. It yields the protein CASSAGTVSVHYGYTF.

The CDR3 here is CASSFRVTDTQYF. The DNA for the CDR3 is TGTGCCAGCAGTTTTCGCGTCACAGATACGCAGTATTTT. J is TRBJ2-3 and V is TRBV28; D gene uncertain. V was shortened by 3 bases and J by 2 bases, with 6 bases between the two germline ends. Looked up from germline, CDR1 is MDHEN and CDR2 is SYDVKM. The CDR3 loop spans 13 amino acids.

In this sample, this clone turned up a few times. This chain joins TRBV30 and TRBJ2-7; 8 nucleotides agree with TRBD1. The CDR3 extends over 13 amino acids. Germline V CDR1 and CDR2: GTSNPN, SVGIG (reference sequence). J gave up 0 bases and V 5 bases, and 3 bases lay outside the gene matches. The CDR3 sequence: CAWEQGVSYEQYF. For the CDR3, the DNA is TGTGCCTGGGAACAGGGGGTCTCCTACGAGCAGTACTTC.

The chain carries TRBV7-6 and TRBJ2-1; 8 bases are shared with TRBD2. The J segment lost 3 bases and the V segment lost 5 bases, leaving 9 bases of the junction unmatched. The CDR3 is made up of 16 amino acids. CDR1 SGHVS and CDR2 FNYEAQ come from the germline V gene. This CDR3 reads CASSREGGVDYNEQFF. The CDR3 nucleotides are TGTGCCAGCAGCCGGGAGGGGGGAGTGGACTACAATGAGCAGTTCTTC.

The chain recombines TRBV30 with TRBJ1-1, with unresolved D. V was trimmed by 0 bases and J by 1 base, leaving 6 bases between them. The CDR3 length is 13 residues. In germline, CDR1 is GTSNPN, CDR2 SVGIG (reference sequence). In nucleotides, the CDR3 is TGTGCCTGGAGTGTTATCTCGAACACTGAAGCTTTCTTT. Its protein is CAWSVISNTEAFF.

The chain joins TRBV5-5 to TRBJ2-7; D may be TRBD1 (5 bases). This CDR3 is built from 14 residues. Germline CDR1 reads SGHKS; CDR2 reads YYEKEE (reference sequence). The ends were cut back, 1 base at V and 2 bases at J, with 10 bases in the middle. The CDR3 region has the DNA TGTGCCAGCAGCTTGAGGGGCCCTACCTACGAGCAGTACTTC. Translated, it gives CASSLRGPTYEQYF.

The chain combines TRBV30 with TRBJ2-5; perhaps TRBD2 as D (5 bases). The CDR3 spans 15 residues. Germline V lookup: CDR1 GTSNPN, CDR2 SVGIG (reference sequence). V was trimmed by 0 bases and J by 3 bases, leaving 14 bases between them. CDR3 region: CAWSVRGILKETQYF. In DNA, the CDR3 is TGTGCCTGGAGTGTAAGAGGGATCCTAAAAGAGACCCAGTACTTC.

The chain combines TRBV18 with TRBJ1-1; 9 bases align to TRBD1. Unmatched junction bases numbered 14, after V lost 5 bases and J lost 4 bases. The CDR3 length is 17 residues. Germline V gene sequence: CDR1 KGHSH, CDR2 LQKENI. The CDR3 nucleotides are TGTGCCAGCTCAACAGGGGGCCGATCCAAGTCGGGCACTGAAGCTTTCTTT. Its protein is CASSTGGRSKSGTEAFF.

The chain carries TRBV6-1 and TRBJ2-5; 12 positions match TRBD2. Germline lookup yields CDR1 MNHNS and CDR2 SASEGT. J gave up 2 bases and V 0 bases, and 7 bases lay outside the gene matches. The CDR3 is 18 residues long. The CDR3 reads CASSEALTSGGSQETQYF. The CDR3 DNA is TGTGCCAGCAGTGAAGCGCTGACTAGCGGGGGCTCTCAAGAGACCCAGTACTTC.

The chain carries TRBV30 and TRBJ1-1; D gene uncertain. Germline-derived CDR1 and CDR2 are GTSNPN and SVGIG (reference sequence). This CDR3 comprises 13 residues. The V gene lost 4 bases and the J gene lost 3 bases, with 12 bases spanning the gap. The CDR3 reads CAWKVARDTEAFF. The CDR3 coding sequence is TGTGCCTGGAAGGTGGCGCGGGACACTGAAGCTTTCTTT.

This chain connects TRBV2 to TRBJ2-7; 7 nucleotides agree with TRBD2. Germline assignment: CDR1 SNHLY and CDR2 FYNNEI. This CDR3 is built from 17 residues. With V trimmed by 4 bases and J by 1 base, 13 bases remained unmatched. Written as DNA, the CDR3 is TGTGCCAGCAGTGTCTCCAGGTTGGCTAGCGGTTCCTACGAGCAGTACTTC. Protein sequence: CASSVSRLASGSYEQYF. Looking up the rest from reference TRBV2 and TRBJ2-7 gives the full variable domain: EPEVTQTPSHQVTQMGQEVILRCVPISNHLYFYWYRQILGQKVEFLVSFYNNEISEKSEIFDDQFSVERPDGSNFTLKIRSTKLEDSAMYFCASSVSRLASGSYEQYFGPGTRLTVT.

The chain has TRBV19 and TRBJ2-1, with D perhaps TRBD2 (6 bases). Germline CDR1 LNHDA, CDR2 SQIVND (reference sequence). V was shortened by 2 bases and J by 8 bases, with 19 bases between the two germline ends. The CDR3 is made up of 16 amino acids. The DNA for the CDR3 is TGTGCCAGTAGTATAATACGGGGGACGAAAAGCGATGAGCAGTTCTTC. This translates into CASSIIRGTKSDEQFF.

The chain couples TRBV25-1 to TRBJ2-3; D gene uncertain. The CDR3 covers 13 residues. CDR1 is MGHDK and CDR2 is SYGVNS in the germline V gene. Trimming left V 7 bases short and J 2 bases short, with 10 bases between. CDR3 DNA sequence: TGTGCCAGCACTCCGCAGGTCACAGATACGCAGTATTTT. Its translation: CASTPQVTDTQYF.